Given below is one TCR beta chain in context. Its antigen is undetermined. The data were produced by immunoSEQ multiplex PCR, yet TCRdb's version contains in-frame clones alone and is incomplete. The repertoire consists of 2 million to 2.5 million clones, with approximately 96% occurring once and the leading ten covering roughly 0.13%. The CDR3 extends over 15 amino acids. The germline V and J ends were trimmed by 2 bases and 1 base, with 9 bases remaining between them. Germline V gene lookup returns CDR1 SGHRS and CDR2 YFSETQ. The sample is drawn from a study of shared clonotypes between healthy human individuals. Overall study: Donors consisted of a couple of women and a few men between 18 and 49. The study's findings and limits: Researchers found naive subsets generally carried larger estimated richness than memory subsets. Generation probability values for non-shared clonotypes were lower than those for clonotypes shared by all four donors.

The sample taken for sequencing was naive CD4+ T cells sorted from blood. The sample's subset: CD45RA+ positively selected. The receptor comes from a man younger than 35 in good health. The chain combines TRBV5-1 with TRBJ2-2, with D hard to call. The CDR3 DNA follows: TGCGCCAGCAGCTTTTCTTCCAAGAACACCGGGGAGCTGTTTTTT. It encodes CASSFSSKNTGELFF.